These T cell receptor beta chains were read from a single sample in a study of shared clonotypes between healthy human individuals. Repertoires were generated with immunoSEQ multiplex PCR, while TCRdb's copy carries only in-frame clones and drops some. The table shows roughly 76,000 clones, with about 63% occurring only once. The sequenced material came from memory CD8+ T cells sorted from blood. The source of these receptors is a man under 40 in good health. The CDR3 runs from the conserved cysteine through the conserved F or W. The order of the fields is clone size, CDR3 length, D gene, V gene, J gene, CDR3 DNA, CDR3 protein. A D gene is named only where the DNA matches it firmly. Clone size is not always given. Where it is, it says once, few, many or a class for expanded clones.

clone_size: once
cdr3_length: 23
d_call: TRBD2
v_call: TRBV9
j_call: TRBJ2-4
cdr3_nt: TGTGCCAGCAGCGTAGATATCGGGGAGAGTTGGAGGACTAGCGGGTTCAGCAAAAACATTCAGTACTTC
cdr3_aa: CASSVDIGESWRTSGFSKNIQYF

clone_size: few
cdr3_length: 15
d_call: TRBD2
v_call: TRBV7-2
j_call: TRBJ2-3
cdr3_nt: TGTGCCAGCAGCTGGACTAGCGGGAGTAAGGATACGCAGTATTTT
cdr3_aa: CASSWTSGSKDTQYF

clone_size: few
cdr3_length: 16
d_call: NA
v_call: TRBV18
j_call: TRBJ2-2
cdr3_nt: TGTGCCAGCTCATCCGCGGACAGCCAAAACACCGGGGAGCTGTTTTTT
cdr3_aa: CASSSADSQNTGELFF

clone_size: NA
cdr3_length: 13
d_call: NA
v_call: TRBV9
j_call: TRBJ2-1
cdr3_nt: TGTGCCAGCAGCGCCACACAGGGCAATGAGCAGTTCTTC
cdr3_aa: CASSATQGNEQFF

clone_size: NA
cdr3_length: 15
d_call: TRBD1
v_call: TRBV29-1
j_call: TRBJ2-7
cdr3_nt: TGCAGCGTTGAAAGGCGGGACAGGGAAGCCTACGAGCAGTACTTC
cdr3_aa: CSVERRDREAYEQYF

clone_size: NA
cdr3_length: 12
d_call: NA
v_call: TRBV4-2
j_call: TRBJ1-4
cdr3_nt: TGTGCCAGCAGCCAAGAGGGCGTAAAACTGTTTTTT
cdr3_aa: CASSQEGVKLFF

clone_size: once
cdr3_length: 16
d_call: TRBD2
v_call: TRBV11-2
j_call: TRBJ2-7
cdr3_nt: TGTGCCAGCAGCTCGACCGGGACTACCACGGTCGGCGAGCAGTACTTC
cdr3_aa: CASSSTGTTTVGEQYF

clone_size: many
cdr3_length: 14
d_call: NA
v_call: TRBV9
j_call: TRBJ2-1
cdr3_nt: TGTGCCAGCAGCCCCGGGAGCTCCTACAATGAGCAGTTCTTC
cdr3_aa: CASSPGSSYNEQFF

clone_size: NA
cdr3_length: 15
d_call: TRBD1
v_call: TRBV28
j_call: TRBJ2-1
cdr3_nt: TGTGCCAGCAGTCCCCGGGACAGGAAATACAATGAGCAGTTCTTC
cdr3_aa: CASSPRDRKYNEQFF

clone_size: NA
cdr3_length: 16
d_call: TRBD1
v_call: TRBV10-3
j_call: TRBJ1-2
cdr3_nt: TGTGCCATCAGACCTCCGGGACAGCTAGACAACTATGGCTACACCTTC
cdr3_aa: CAIRPPGQLDNYGYTF

clone_size: NA
cdr3_length: 15
d_call: TRBD2
v_call: TRBV9
j_call: TRBJ2-7
cdr3_nt: TGTGCCAGCAGCGTAGGGGCTAGCGGGACGGAAGAGCAGTACTTC
cdr3_aa: CASSVGASGTEEQYF

clone_size: NA
cdr3_length: 16
d_call: NA
v_call: TRBV5-4
j_call: TRBJ2-3
cdr3_nt: TGTGCCAGCAGCTTGGTAGGGGGGGGAAGCACAGATACGCAGTATTTT
cdr3_aa: CASSLVGGGSTDTQYF

clone_size: few
cdr3_length: 15
d_call: TRBD2
v_call: TRBV6-4
j_call: TRBJ2-1
cdr3_nt: TGTGCCAGCAGTGACTCGGCGGGGGCCTACAATGAGCAGTTCTTC
cdr3_aa: CASSDSAGAYNEQFF

clone_size: NA
cdr3_length: 16
d_call: TRBD1
v_call: TRBV5-6
j_call: TRBJ2-1
cdr3_nt: TGTGCCAGCAGCTTGTACGGCAGGGGGCGAGTGAATGAGCAGTTCTTC
cdr3_aa: CASSLYGRGRVNEQFF

clone_size: NA
cdr3_length: 12
d_call: NA
v_call: TRBV7-9
j_call: TRBJ1-1
cdr3_nt: TGTGCCAGCAGCTTAGAGAACACTGAAGCTTTCTTT
cdr3_aa: CASSLENTEAFF

clone_size: NA
cdr3_length: 13
d_call: NA
v_call: TRBV7-9
j_call: TRBJ1-2
cdr3_nt: TGTGCCAGCAGCTTCGACAGCAGCTATGGCTACACCTTC
cdr3_aa: CASSFDSSYGYTF

clone_size: NA
cdr3_length: 16
d_call: TRBD2
v_call: TRBV6-4
j_call: TRBJ2-3
cdr3_nt: TGTGCCAGCAGTGACCTTGCGGGAGGGGCCACAGATACGCAGTATTTT
cdr3_aa: CASSDLAGGATDTQYF

clone_size: NA
cdr3_length: 16
d_call: TRBD2
v_call: TRBV7-9
j_call: TRBJ2-3
cdr3_nt: TGTGCCAGCAGCTCAAAAAGGGGAGGGCGGGAGTGGACGCAGTATTTT
cdr3_aa: CASSSKRGGREWTQYF